Shown below are 5 T cell receptor beta chains from a single sample sequenced in a study of cytomegalovirus exposure and HLA in healthy donors. The study ran its PCR with 60 Vbeta and 13 Jbeta primers. Profiling relied on immunoSEQ multiplex PCR, and the TCRdb table lists in-frame clones only, not all of them. The sample shows more than 110,000 clones, over 70% of them seen only once. Sequenced material: PBMCs. All receptors come from a male donor in good health and CMV-seronegative.

The V call is TRBV4-1, the J call TRBJ1-4, with unresolved D. Germline V CDR1 and CDR2: MGHRA, YSYEKL. The CDR3 has 15 amino acids. Trimming pared 1 base from V and 5 bases from J, leaving 11 bases between. The CDR3 region is CASSQVLRFNEKLFF. CDR3 coding DNA: TGCGCCAGCAGCCAAGTCCTCAGATTCAATGAAAAACTGTTTTTT.

This chain uses TRBV6-5 with TRBJ2-1; D is undetermined. Trimming stripped 2 bases from V and 0 bases from J, with 8 bases between. CDR3 length: 15 residues. Germline CDR1 and CDR2: MNHEY and SVGAGI. CDR3 DNA: TGTGCCAGCAGTTACGAATACACCTCCTACAATGAGCAGTTCTTC. This encodes CASSYEYTSYNEQFF.

CDR3 amino acids: CAWNGISGGRPYNEQFF. As DNA, the CDR3 is TGTGCCTGGAACGGAATTAGCGGGGGGCGCCCCTACAATGAGCAGTTCTTC. The gene calls are TRBV30 and TRBJ2-1; TRBD2 agrees at 10 bases. The ends lost 4 bases at V and 2 bases at J; junction bases unmatched: 11. The CDR3 covers 17 residues. Germline assignment: CDR1 GTSNPN and CDR2 SVGIG (reference sequence).

The chain links TRBV10-3 to TRBJ2-7; 13 nucleotides match TRBD2. CDR3 length: 17 residues. J was trimmed by 2 bases and V by 4 bases; bases with no gene match: 8. Germline values: CDR1 ENHRY, CDR2 SYGVKD. The CDR3 spells CAISAGTSGTGTYEQYF. CDR3 nucleotides: TGTGCCATCAGTGCGGGGACTAGCGGGACTGGAACCTACGAGCAGTACTTC.

The rearrangement links TRBV6-1 to TRBJ1-4; D may be TRBD1 (5 bases). CDR1 and CDR2 from the germline V gene are MNHNS and SASEGT. V was trimmed by 4 bases and J by 4 bases, leaving 19 bases between them. This CDR3 comprises 17 residues. CDR3 nucleotides: TGTGCCAGCAGTGGGAGAAAAGTACAGGAACGTAATGAAAAACTGTTTTTT. Its protein product is CASSGRKVQERNEKLFF.